One T cell receptor beta chain is described in this entry. The antigen is not known. These data belong to a study of Ad26.COV2.S vaccination and SARS-CoV-2 variants. Germline V gene sequence: CDR1 MGHRA, CDR2 YSYEKL. V shed 2 bases and J shed 9 bases, with 14 bases lying between them. CDR3 size: 14 residues. The repertoire was sequenced with immunoSEQ multiplex PCR; TCRdb's copy has only in-frame clones and lacks some. There are roughly 180,000 clones in the sample; roughly nine tenths occur only once, and 5.9% lies in the top ten. Study-wide results and limits: Analyses that measured TCR breadth and depth may have underestimated total T cell responses. Vaccinated and placebo-treated recipients had similar non-spike TCR breadth.

The chain combines TRBV4-1 with TRBJ1-5; perhaps TRBD1 as D (6 bases). The sequence derives from a human donor who had recovered from COVID-19. The input for sequencing was peripheral blood, taken after recovery from COVID-19. DNA of the CDR3: TGCGCCAGCAGCCAACTTGCAGGGGTGGGGCCCCAGCATTTT. Its protein is CASSQLAGVGPQHF.